The 25 T cell receptor beta chains reported below all come from one sample, sequenced in a study of T cells in tumors after PD-1 blockade. Sequencing used immunoSEQ multiplex PCR; TCRdb keeps in-frame clones, though not all of them. The data contain fewer than 55,000 clones, 81% of them singletons. The sequencing used PBMCs, collected before anti-PD-1 treatment. The receptors originated from a human donor with basal cell carcinoma.

In DNA, the CDR3 is TGTGCCAGCAGTCTACCGACAGGGGACTATGGCTACACCTTC. Translating gives CASSLPTGDYGYTF. The chain joins TRBV28 to TRBJ1-2; 8 nucleotides align to TRBD1. The CDR3 covers 14 residues. Per germline, CDR1 MDHEN and CDR2 SYDVKM. The V segment lost 5 bases and the J segment 3 bases; nucleotides outside the gene matches: 5.

The count of this clone is one. The gene calls are TRBV5-3 and TRBJ2-5, with D perhaps being TRBD1 or TRBD2 (5 bases each). TRBV5-3 qualifies as an ORF whose function is uncertain. With 0 bases removed from V and 5 bases from J, the gap between germline ends came to 14 bases. The CDR3 length is 15 residues. Here the CDR3 DNA reads TGTGCCAGAAGCTTGGCCCGGGGCCCCGGGGAGACCCAGTACTTC. Its translation: CARSLARGPGETQYF.

This clone was observed a single time. The chain combines TRBV5-1 with TRBJ1-2; no definite D call. V was trimmed by 0 bases and J by 6 bases, leaving 15 bases between them. Germline V gives CDR1 SGHRS, CDR2 YFSETQ. The length of the CDR3 is 15 residues. CDR3 sequence: CASSLGPEKTNGYTF. The CDR3, as DNA: TGCGCCAGCAGCTTGGGTCCCGAGAAGACGAATGGCTACACCTTC.

Only a few counts were recorded for this clone. The chain combines TRBV27 with TRBJ2-2; 8 nucleotides match TRBD1. CDR1 and CDR2 from the germline V gene are MNHEY and SMNVEV (reference sequence). V trimming: 3 bases; J trimming: 7 bases; junction bases outside the gene matches: 7. The CDR3 runs to 15 residues. The CDR3 DNA is TGTGCCAGCAGTTTCCGACAGGGGCTGGTCGGGGAGCTGTTTTTT. This encodes CASSFRQGLVGELFF.

The chain couples TRBV30 to TRBJ2-5, with 9 bases identical to TRBD2. CDR1 and CDR2 (germline): GTSNPN, SVGIG (reference sequence). This CDR3 contains 13 residues. Unmatched junction bases numbered 4, after V lost 3 bases and J lost 5 bases. CDR3 amino acids: CAWRSGGRETQYF. The CDR3 DNA reads as TGTGCCTGGAGGAGCGGGGGGCGGGAGACCCAGTACTTC.

The rearrangement links TRBV19 to TRBJ2-3, with D unresolved. Germline V gene data show CDR1 as LNHDA and CDR2 as SQIVND (reference sequence). The CDR3 consists of 12 residues. V lost 6 bases and J 4 bases, leaving 8 bases between the germline ends. The CDR3 region is CASSPSSDTQYF. Here the CDR3 DNA reads TGTGCCAGTAGCCCCAGTTCAGATACGCAGTATTTT.

This clone showed up just once. This chain connects TRBV7-8 to TRBJ2-1; no reliable D call. This CDR3 has 13 residues. CDR1 and CDR2 (germline): SGHVS, FQNEAQ. The ends were cut back, 0 bases at V and 2 bases at J, with 2 bases in the middle. CDR3 bases: TGTGCCAGCAGCTTAGCCGCCTACAATGAGCAGTTCTTC. It codes for CASSLAAYNEQFF. Using reference TRBV7-8 and TRBJ2-1 for the parts outside the CDR3, the full variable domain is GAGVSQSPRYKVAKRGQDVALRCDPISGHVSLFWYQQALGQGPEFLTYFQNEAQLDKSGLPSDRFFAERPEGSVSTLKIQRTQQEDSAVYLCASSLAAYNEQFFGPGTRLTVL.

The V gene is TRBV20-1, the J gene TRBJ1-2; TRBD1 aligns across 9 bases. The ends lost 3 bases at V and 5 bases at J; junction bases unmatched: 10. This CDR3 comprises 15 residues. CDR1 is DFQATT and CDR2 is SNEGSKA in the germline V gene (reference sequence). The DNA for the CDR3 is TGCAGTGCTAGTCTCCGGGACAGGGAACCTTATGGCTACACCTTC. It encodes CSASLRDREPYGYTF.

This chain connects TRBV19 to TRBJ1-1; TRBD1 matches 7 bases. The V gene's germline CDR1 is LNHDA and CDR2 SQIVND (reference sequence). Unmatched junction bases numbered 10, after V lost 3 bases and J lost 3 bases. The CDR3 covers 16 residues. The DNA of the CDR3 is TGTGCCAGTAGTATGGGCCTGGGCAGGGGGGACACTGAAGCTTTCTTT. This gives the protein CASSMGLGRGDTEAFF.

This clone was found once. The V and J genes are TRBV6-5 and TRBJ2-1; the match to TRBD1 covers 10 bases. With 4 bases clipped from V and 9 bases from J, the junction kept 3 bases outside the gene matches. Germline values: CDR1 MNHEY, CDR2 SVGAGI. The length of the CDR3 is 13 residues. The CDR3 is CASSSRQGAEQFF. CDR3 nucleotides: TGTGCCAGCAGTTCAAGACAGGGGGCTGAGCAGTTCTTC.

This clone was seen more than once but under ten times. The chain couples TRBV2 to TRBJ1-5; 9 nucleotides match TRBD1. The V segment lost 5 bases and the J segment 4 bases; nucleotides outside the gene matches: 3. This CDR3 comprises 14 residues. Germline CDR1 reads SNHLY; CDR2 reads FYNNEI. CDR3 sequence reads: CASSPGTGNQPQHF. CDR3 bases: TGTGCCAGCAGTCCCGGGACAGGGAATCAGCCCCAGCATTTT.

The chain employs TRBV7-2 and TRBJ2-3; a possible D gene is TRBD2 (5 bases). The V end was cut by 5 bases, the J end by 5 bases, with 14 bases between. Germline V gives CDR1 SGHTA, CDR2 FQGNSA. The CDR3 has 14 residues. CDR3 DNA sequence: TGTGCCAGCAGCCCTGGCGGGTGGGGAGATACGCAGTATTTT. Protein sequence: CASSPGGWGDTQYF.

J is TRBJ1-5 and V is TRBV4-2, with 9 positions matching TRBD1. This CDR3 comprises 16 residues. Germline-derived CDR1 and CDR2 are LGHNA and YNFKEQ. The ends lost 0 bases at V and 5 bases at J; junction bases unmatched: 5. Here the CDR3 DNA reads TGTGCCAGCAGCCAAGAAACGGGACAGGGTGATCAGCCCCAGCATTTT. This codes for CASSQETGQGDQPQHF.

The chain recombines TRBV11-1 with TRBJ1-3, with TRBD1 matching 8 bases. The CDR3 runs to 15 residues. Germline CDR1 and CDR2: SGHAT and FQDESV (reference sequence). V was pared by 6 bases and J by 2 bases, with 6 bases of the junction left unmatched. CDR3 protein: CASRPDREPGNTIYF. CDR3 sequence (DNA): TGTGCCAGCAGACCGGACAGGGAACCTGGAAACACCATATATTTT. The full variable domain, with the rest looked up from reference TRBV11-1 and TRBJ1-3, is EAEVAQSPRYKITEKSQAVAFWCDPISGHATLYWYRQILGQGPELLVQFQDESVVDDSQLPKDRFSAERLKGVDSTLKIQPAELGDSAMYLCASRPDREPGNTIYFGEGSWLTVV.

The V gene is TRBV2, the J gene TRBJ1-3; no clear D gene. Germline V gives CDR1 SNHLY, CDR2 FYNNEI. The CDR3 totals 14 residues. Between the trimmed V and J ends, which lost 6 bases and 4 bases, there was a span of 13 bases. The CDR3 region has the DNA TGTGCCAGCAGGGCGACCCTTACCGGAAACACCATATATTTT. Translating it yields CASRATLTGNTIYF.

The rearrangement links TRBV12-5 to TRBJ1-6, with D hard to call. This CDR3 comprises 17 residues. Germline lookup yields CDR1 LGHNT and CDR2 FRNRAP. Trimming removed 0 bases from V and 2 bases from J, with 11 bases in between. The CDR3 is CASGLVTLGTYNSPLHF. Here the CDR3 DNA reads TGTGCTAGTGGTTTGGTAACTCTAGGGACCTATAATTCACCCCTCCACTTT. Full variable domain (rest looked up from reference TRBV12-5 and TRBJ1-6): DARVTQTPRHKVTEMGQEVTMRCQPILGHNTVFWYRQTMMQGLELLAYFRNRAPLDDSGMPKDRFSAEMPDATLATLKIQPSEPRDSAVYFCASGLVTLGTYNSPLHFGNGTRLTVT.

This clone appeared a few times. The V call is TRBV7-2, the J call TRBJ2-5, with a weak D call TRBD2 (5 bases). CDR3 length: 14 residues. CDR1 is SGHTA and CDR2 is FQGNSA in the germline V gene. Trimming took off 3 bases at V and 1 base at J, with 9 bases between the two ends. CDR3 sequence: CASSFGVTQETQYF. The CDR3 DNA reads TGTGCCAGCAGCTTCGGGGTGACCCAAGAGACCCAGTACTTC. Using reference TRBV7-2 and TRBJ2-5 for the parts outside the CDR3, the full variable domain is GAGVSQSPSNKVTEKGKDVELRCDPISGHTALYWYRQSLGQGLEFLIYFQGNSAPDKSGLPSDRFSAERTGGSVSTLTIQRTQQEDSAVYLCASSFGVTQETQYFGPGTRLLVL.

The V and J genes are TRBV5-1 and TRBJ2-5; D unclear. From germline, CDR1 is SGHRS and CDR2 YFSETQ. The CDR3 has 15 amino acids. V lost 0 bases and J 5 bases, leaving 14 bases between the germline ends. The CDR3 region has the DNA TGCGCCAGCAGCTTGGCCTTCTTCGAGGAGGAGACCCAGTACTTC. Translation: CASSLAFFEEETQYF.

V gene TRBV7-8 combines with J gene TRBJ1-1, with D possibly TRBD1 on 5 matching bases. The length of the CDR3 is 14 residues. Looked up from germline, CDR1 is SGHVS and CDR2 is FQNEAQ. Trimming cost V 5 bases and J 1 base, with 11 bases left between them. The CDR3 here is CASSPYDRNTEAFF. The CDR3 DNA follows: TGTGCCAGCAGCCCATATGACAGGAACACTGAAGCTTTCTTT.

The gene calls are TRBV5-1 and TRBJ2-3, with unresolved D. The germline V and J ends were trimmed by 3 bases and 2 bases, with 4 bases remaining between them. CDR3 size: 12 residues. The germline V gene encodes CDR1 SGHRS and CDR2 YFSETQ. The CDR3 sequence: CASSSNTDTQYF. CDR3 sequence (DNA): TGCGCCAGCAGCTCAAACACAGATACGCAGTATTTT.

The rearrangement joins TRBV5-1 to TRBJ1-2; weak D call: TRBD1 (5 bases). Germline-derived CDR1 and CDR2 are SGHRS and YFSETQ. The CDR3 runs to 16 residues. V lost 0 bases, J lost 5 bases, and 17 bases lay in between. CDR3 nucleotides: TGCGCCAGCAGCTTGGCCGCGGGGACTGGTCTTTATGGCTACACCTTC. This translates into CASSLAAGTGLYGYTF.

The chain couples TRBV7-8 to TRBJ1-1; maybe TRBD1 (5 bases). The V and J ends lost 5 bases and 6 bases respectively, with 13 bases between them. CDR1 and CDR2 (germline): SGHVS, FQNEAQ. The CDR3 extends over 13 amino acids. Here the CDR3 reads CASSPPGSAEAFF. In nucleotides, the CDR3 is TGTGCCAGCAGCCCACCAGGGTCGGCTGAAGCTTTCTTT.

The genes are TRBV20-1 and TRBJ1-4; 11 bases fit TRBD1. CDR1 DFQATT and CDR2 SNEGSKA come from the germline V gene (reference sequence). The CDR3 is 15 amino acids. With 3 bases clipped from V and 8 bases from J, the junction kept 8 bases outside the gene matches. The CDR3 sequence is CSASWVGDRGEKLFF. CDR3 in DNA: TGCAGTGCTAGTTGGGTGGGGGACAGGGGGGAAAAACTGTTTTTT.

This clone was picked up one time. The chain couples TRBV3-1 (or the pseudogene TRBV3-2) to TRBJ2-3; 8 bases are shared with TRBD2. Germline trimming cut 2 bases from V and 2 bases from J; bases unmatched to any gene: 6. Germline CDR1 and CDR2: LGHDT and YNNKEL (reference sequence). This CDR3 comprises 16 residues. The CDR3 DNA reads as TGTGCCAGCAGCCAACGGGAGCGGGGGCTCACAGATACGCAGTATTTT. Its protein is CASSQRERGLTDTQYF.

The chain uses TRBV2 and TRBJ2-5, with TRBD2 matching 9 bases. Germline trimming cut 8 bases from V and 4 bases from J; bases unmatched to any gene: 11. The CDR3 has 15 amino acids. Germline V CDR1 and CDR2: SNHLY, FYNNEI. In nucleotides, the CDR3 is TGTGCCAGCTCCAGGGCGGGGGGGCAACGAGAGACCCAGTACTTC. This translates into CASSRAGGQRETQYF.